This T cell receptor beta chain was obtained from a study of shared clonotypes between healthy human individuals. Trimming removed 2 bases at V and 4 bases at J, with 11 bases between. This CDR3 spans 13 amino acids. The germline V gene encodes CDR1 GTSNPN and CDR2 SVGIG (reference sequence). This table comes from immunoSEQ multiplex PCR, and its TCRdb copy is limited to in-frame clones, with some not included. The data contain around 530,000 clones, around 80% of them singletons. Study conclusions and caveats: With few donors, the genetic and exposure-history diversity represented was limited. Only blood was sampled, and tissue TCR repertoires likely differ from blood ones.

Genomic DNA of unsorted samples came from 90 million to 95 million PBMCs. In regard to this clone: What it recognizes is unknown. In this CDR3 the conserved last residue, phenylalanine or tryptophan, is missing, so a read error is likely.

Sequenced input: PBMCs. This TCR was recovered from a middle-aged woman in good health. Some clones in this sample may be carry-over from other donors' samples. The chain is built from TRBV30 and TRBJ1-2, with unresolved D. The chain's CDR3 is CAWSTGLSYGYTL. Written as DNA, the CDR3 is TGTGCCTGGAGTACTGGCTTAAGCTATGGCTACACCCTC.